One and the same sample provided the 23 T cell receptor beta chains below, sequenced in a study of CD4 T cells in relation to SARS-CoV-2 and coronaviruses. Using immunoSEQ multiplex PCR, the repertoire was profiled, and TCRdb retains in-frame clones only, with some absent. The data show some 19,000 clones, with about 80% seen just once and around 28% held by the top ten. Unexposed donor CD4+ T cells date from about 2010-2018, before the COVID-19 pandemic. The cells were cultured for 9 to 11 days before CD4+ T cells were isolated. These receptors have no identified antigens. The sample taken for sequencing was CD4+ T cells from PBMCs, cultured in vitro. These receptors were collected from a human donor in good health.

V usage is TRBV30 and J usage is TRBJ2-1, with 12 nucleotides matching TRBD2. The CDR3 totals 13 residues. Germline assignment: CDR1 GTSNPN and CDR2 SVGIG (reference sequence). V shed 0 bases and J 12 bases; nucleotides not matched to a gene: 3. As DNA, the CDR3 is TGTGCCTGGAGTGTGTCTAGCGGGAGGGGGCAGTTCTTC. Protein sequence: CAWSVSSGRGQFF.

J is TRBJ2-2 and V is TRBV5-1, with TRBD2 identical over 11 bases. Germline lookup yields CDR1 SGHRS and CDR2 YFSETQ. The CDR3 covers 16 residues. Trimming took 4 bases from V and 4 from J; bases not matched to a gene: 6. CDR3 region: CASSPEGLAVTGELFF. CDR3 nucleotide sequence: TGCGCCAGCAGCCCGGAGGGACTAGCGGTCACCGGGGAGCTGTTTTTT.

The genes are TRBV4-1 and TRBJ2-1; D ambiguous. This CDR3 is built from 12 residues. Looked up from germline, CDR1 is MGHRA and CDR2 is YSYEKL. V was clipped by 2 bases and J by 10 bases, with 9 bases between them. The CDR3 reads CASSQLGIEQFF. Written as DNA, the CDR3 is TGCGCCAGCAGCCAATTGGGGATAGAGCAGTTCTTC.

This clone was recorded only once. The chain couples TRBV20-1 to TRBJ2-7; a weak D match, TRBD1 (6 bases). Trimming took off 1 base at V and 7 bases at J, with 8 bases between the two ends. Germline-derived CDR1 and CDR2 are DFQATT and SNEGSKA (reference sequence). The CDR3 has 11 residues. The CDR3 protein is CSARGQGEQYF. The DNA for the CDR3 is TGCAGTGCTAGAGGTCAGGGGGAGCAGTACTTC.

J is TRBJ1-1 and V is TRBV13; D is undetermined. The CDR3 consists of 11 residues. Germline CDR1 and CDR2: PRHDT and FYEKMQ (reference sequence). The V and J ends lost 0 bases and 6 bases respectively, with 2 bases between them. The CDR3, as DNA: TGTGCCAGCAGCTTAGGAGCTGAAGCTTTCTTT. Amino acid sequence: CASSLGAEAFF.

CDR3 region: CASSSGLWSGRGEQYF. DNA for the CDR3: TGTGCCAGCAGCTCGGGCCTGTGGAGCGGGAGGGGCGAGCAGTACTTC. The chain couples TRBV7-9 to TRBJ2-7; 10 bases are shared with TRBD2. Germline V gene lookup returns CDR1 SEHNR and CDR2 FQNEAQ (reference sequence). The CDR3 contains 16 residues. The junction had 12 bases not matched to a gene; V was cut back by 4 bases and J by 6 bases.

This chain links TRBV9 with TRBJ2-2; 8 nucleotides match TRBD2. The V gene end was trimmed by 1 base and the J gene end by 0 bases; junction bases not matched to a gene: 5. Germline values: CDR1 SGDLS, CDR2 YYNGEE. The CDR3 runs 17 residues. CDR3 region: CASSVSGGAPNTGELFF. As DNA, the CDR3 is TGTGCCAGCAGCGTATCGGGAGGGGCTCCGAACACCGGGGAGCTGTTTTTT.

The CDR3 nucleotides are TGCGCCAGCAGCTTGGCCCAGGGGGCCGGCTATGGCTACACCTTC. It codes for CASSLAQGAGYGYTF. This chain links TRBV5-1 with TRBJ1-2, with TRBD1 matching over 8 bases. The trim removed 0 bases at V and 4 bases at J, leaving 5 bases unmatched. The V gene's germline CDR1 is SGHRS and CDR2 YFSETQ. The CDR3 covers 15 residues.

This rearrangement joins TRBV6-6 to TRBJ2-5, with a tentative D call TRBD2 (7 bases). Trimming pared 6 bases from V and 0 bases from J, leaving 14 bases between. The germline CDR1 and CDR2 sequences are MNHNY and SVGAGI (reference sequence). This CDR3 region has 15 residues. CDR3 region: CASREGGTYQETQYF. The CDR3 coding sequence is TGTGCCAGCAGGGAGGGGGGGACGTACCAAGAGACCCAGTACTTC.

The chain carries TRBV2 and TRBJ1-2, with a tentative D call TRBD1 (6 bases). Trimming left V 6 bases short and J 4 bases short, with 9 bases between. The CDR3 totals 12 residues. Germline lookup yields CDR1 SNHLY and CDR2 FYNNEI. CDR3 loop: CASRTGSYGYTF. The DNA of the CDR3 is TGTGCCAGCAGGACAGGAAGCTATGGCTACACCTTC. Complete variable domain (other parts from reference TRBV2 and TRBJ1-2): EPEVTQTPSHQVTQMGQEVILRCVPISNHLYFYWYRQILGQKVEFLVSFYNNEISEKSEIFDDQFSVERPDGSNFTLKIRSTKLEDSAMYFCASRTGSYGYTFGSGTRLTVV.

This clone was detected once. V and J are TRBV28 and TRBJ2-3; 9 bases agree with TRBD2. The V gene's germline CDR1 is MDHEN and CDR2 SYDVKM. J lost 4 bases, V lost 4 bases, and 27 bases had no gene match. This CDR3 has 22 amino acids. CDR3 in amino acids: CASSSLHHTGLVAGVKADTQYF. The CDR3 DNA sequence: TGTGCCAGCAGTTCACTACATCACACTGGATTAGTAGCGGGAGTAAAGGCAGATACGCAGTATTTT.

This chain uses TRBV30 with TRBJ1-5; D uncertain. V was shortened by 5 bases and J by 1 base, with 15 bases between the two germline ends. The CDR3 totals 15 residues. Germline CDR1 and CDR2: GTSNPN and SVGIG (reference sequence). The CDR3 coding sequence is TGTGCCTGGGCTTTAGGTGGGTCGAGCAATCAGCCCCAGCATTTT. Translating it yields CAWALGGSSNQPQHF.

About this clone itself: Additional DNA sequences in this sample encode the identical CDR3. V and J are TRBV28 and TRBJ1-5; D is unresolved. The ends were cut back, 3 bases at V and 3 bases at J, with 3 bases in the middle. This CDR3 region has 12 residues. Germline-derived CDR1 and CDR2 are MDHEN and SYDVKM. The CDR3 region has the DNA TGTGCCAGCAGTTTTATCAATCAGCCCCAGCATTTT. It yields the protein CASSFINQPQHF.

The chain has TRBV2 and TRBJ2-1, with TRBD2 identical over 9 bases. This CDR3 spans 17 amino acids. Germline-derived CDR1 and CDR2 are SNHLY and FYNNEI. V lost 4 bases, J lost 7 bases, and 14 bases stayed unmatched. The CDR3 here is CASSGVMREGRRNEQFF. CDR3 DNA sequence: TGTGCCAGCAGTGGGGTTATGCGGGAGGGCCGTCGGAATGAGCAGTTCTTC. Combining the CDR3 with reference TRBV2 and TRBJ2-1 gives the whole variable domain EPEVTQTPSHQVTQMGQEVILRCVPISNHLYFYWYRQILGQKVEFLVSFYNNEISEKSEIFDDQFSVERPDGSNFTLKIRSTKLEDSAMYFCASSGVMREGRRNEQFFGPGTRLTVL.

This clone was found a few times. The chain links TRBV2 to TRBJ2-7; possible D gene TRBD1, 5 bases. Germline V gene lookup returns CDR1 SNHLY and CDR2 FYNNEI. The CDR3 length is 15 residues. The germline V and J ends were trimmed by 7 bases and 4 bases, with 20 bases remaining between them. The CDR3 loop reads CASNPIRAKGYEQYF. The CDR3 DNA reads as TGTGCCAGCAACCCGATTAGGGCCAAGGGGTACGAGCAGTACTTC.

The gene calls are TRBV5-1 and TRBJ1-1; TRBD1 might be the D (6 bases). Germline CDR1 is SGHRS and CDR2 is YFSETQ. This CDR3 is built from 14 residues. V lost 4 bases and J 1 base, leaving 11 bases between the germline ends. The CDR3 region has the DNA TGCGCCAGCAGCCTCCTGGGGGCGAACACTGAAGCTTTCTTT. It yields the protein CASSLLGANTEAFF.

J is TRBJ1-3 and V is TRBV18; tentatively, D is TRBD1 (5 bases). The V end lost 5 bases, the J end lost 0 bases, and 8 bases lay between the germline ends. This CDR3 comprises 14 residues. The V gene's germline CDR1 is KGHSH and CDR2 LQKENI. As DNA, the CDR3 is TGTGCCAGCTCAACAGGCGTCTCTGGAAACACCATATATTTT. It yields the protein CASSTGVSGNTIYF.

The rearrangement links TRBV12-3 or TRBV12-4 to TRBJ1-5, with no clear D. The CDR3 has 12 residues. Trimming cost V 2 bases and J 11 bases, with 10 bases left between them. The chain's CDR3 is CASSLPVGSQHF. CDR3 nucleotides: TGTGCCAGCAGTTTACCGGTCGGATCCCAGCATTTT.

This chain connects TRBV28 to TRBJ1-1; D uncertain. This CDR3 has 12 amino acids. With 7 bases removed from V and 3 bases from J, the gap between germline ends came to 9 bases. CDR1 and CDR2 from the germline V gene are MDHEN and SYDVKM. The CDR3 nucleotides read TGTGCCAGCACCCGTGGGGACACTGAAGCTTTCTTT. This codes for CASTRGDTEAFF.

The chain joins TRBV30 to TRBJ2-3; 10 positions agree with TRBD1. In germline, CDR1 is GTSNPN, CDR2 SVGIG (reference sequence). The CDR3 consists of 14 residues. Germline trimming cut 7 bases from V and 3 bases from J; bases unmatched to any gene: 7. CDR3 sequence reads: CASTPGQGTDTQYF. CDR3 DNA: TGTGCCTCGACCCCGGGACAGGGGACAGATACGCAGTATTTT.

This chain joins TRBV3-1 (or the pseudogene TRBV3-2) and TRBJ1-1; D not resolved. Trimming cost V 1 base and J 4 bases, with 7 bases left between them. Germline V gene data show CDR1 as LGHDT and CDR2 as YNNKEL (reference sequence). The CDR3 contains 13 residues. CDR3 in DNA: TGTGCCAGCAGCCAAGGGGCGCCCACTGAAGCTTTCTTT. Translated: CASSQGAPTEAFF.

DNA of the CDR3: TGTGCCTGGAGTAGACAGATGAACACTGAAGCTTTCTTT. Translation gives CAWSRQMNTEAFF. The chain combines TRBV30 with TRBJ1-1, with D perhaps matching TRBD1 (5 bases). The CDR3 covers 13 residues. Trimming left V 2 bases short and J 0 bases short, with 7 bases between. Germline assignment: CDR1 GTSNPN and CDR2 SVGIG (reference sequence). Complete variable domain (other parts from reference TRBV30 and TRBJ1-1): SQTIHQWPATLVQPVGSPLSLECTVEGTSNPNLYWYRQAAGRGLQLLFYSVGIGQISSEVPQNLSASRPQDRQFILSSKKLLLSDSGFYLCAWSRQMNTEAFFGQGTRLTVV.

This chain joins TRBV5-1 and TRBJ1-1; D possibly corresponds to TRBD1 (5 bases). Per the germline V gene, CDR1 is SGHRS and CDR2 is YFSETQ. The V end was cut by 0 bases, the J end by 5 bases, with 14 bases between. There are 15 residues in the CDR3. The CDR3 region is CASSLVVGERTEAFF. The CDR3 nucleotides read TGCGCCAGCAGCTTGGTCGTGGGGGAGAGGACTGAAGCTTTCTTT. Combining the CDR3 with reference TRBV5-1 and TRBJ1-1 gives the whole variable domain KAGVTQTPRYLIKTRGQQVTLSCSPISGHRSVSWYQQTPGQGLQFLFEYFSETQRNKGNFPGRFSGRQFSNSRSEMNVSTLELGDSALYLCASSLVVGERTEAFFGQGTRLTVV.